This T cell receptor beta chain came from a study of CD8+ T cells in alopecia areata. Looking at the study overall: Disease severity was quantified as SALT score of affected scalp area. Overall study results and limits: Lesional scalp, notably in alopecia totalis/universalis, had clonality above that of normal scalp.

Germline assignment: CDR1 SGHVS and CDR2 FQNEAQ. With 3 bases removed from V and 0 bases from J, the gap between germline ends came to 12 bases. The CDR3 extends over 16 amino acids. Stated treatment: oral pan-JAK inhibitor, 5-10 mg twice daily. This clone turned up a few times. Its specificity is not known. Sequencing used cDNA as its template, made by extracting RNA and reverse transcribing it. Libraries were prepared by immunoSEQ multiplex PCR; TCRdb keeps only in-frame clonotypes and omits some of them. The sample lists fewer than 250,000 clones, 50% to 60% occurring once. The source material was CD4+ T cells sorted from blood, sampled at week 4, from a patient treated with tofacitinib. The source is a human donor with alopecia areata. The V and J genes are TRBV7-8 and TRBJ1-3; D is undetermined. CDR3 nucleotides: TGTGCCAGCAGCTTTACGACGGCCGGCTCTGGAAACACCATATATTTT. This translates into CASSFTTAGSGNTIYF.